The clone carrying this T cell receptor (beta chain) occurred many times. Its target is not known. This entry belongs to a study of early T cells in non-severe SARS-CoV-2 infection. Across the whole study: RNA in bulk from unsorted whole blood was sequenced, and chains were unpaired. General observations from the study: Database matching using VDJdb favored anti-spike CD8 responses, with private and CD4 specificities left missing.

Individually, cDNA molecules had unique molecular identifiers attached to them. One entry per CDR3 protein, called by TCRdb with MiXCR from the 5' RACE reads. This sample carries tens of thousands of distinct CDR3 sequences, approximately 15% of them seen once, and the ten largest clones take roughly 6.4%. Germline V gene lookup returns CDR1 DFQATT and CDR2 SNEGSKA (reference sequence). J gave up 9 bases and V 8 bases, and 11 bases lay outside the gene matches. This CDR3 has 14 residues. The chain has TRBV20-1 and TRBJ2-1, with 12 bases identical to TRBD2. The sample taken for sequencing was whole blood. The sequence came from an adult who was a healthcare worker with PCR-confirmed SARS-CoV-2 infection or an uninfected control (not recorded which). CDR3 nucleotides: TGCAGTTCGCCTAGCGGGAGGGCCTCGGGTGAGCAGTTCTTC. Residues: CSSPSGRASGEQFF.